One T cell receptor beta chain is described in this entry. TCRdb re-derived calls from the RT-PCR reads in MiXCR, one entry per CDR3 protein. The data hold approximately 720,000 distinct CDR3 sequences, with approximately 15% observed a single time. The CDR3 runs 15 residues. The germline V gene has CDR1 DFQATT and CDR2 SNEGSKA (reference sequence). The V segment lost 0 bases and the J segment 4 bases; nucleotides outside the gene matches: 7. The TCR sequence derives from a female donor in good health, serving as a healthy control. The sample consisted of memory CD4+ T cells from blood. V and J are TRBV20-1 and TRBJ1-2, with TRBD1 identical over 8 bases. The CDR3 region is CSARDPRGRAYGYTF. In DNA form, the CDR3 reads TGCAGTGCTAGAGACCCCAGGGGGCGAGCCTATGGCTACACCTTC.